This T cell receptor beta chain was captured in a study of cytomegalovirus exposure and HLA in healthy donors. Deletions cut 1 base from V and 6 bases from J, with 5 bases between. Germline CDR1 is SGHDT and CDR2 is YYEEEE. This CDR3 has 11 residues. With 60 Vbeta and 13 Jbeta primers, the PCR was carried out. Repertoires were generated with immunoSEQ multiplex PCR, while TCRdb's copy carries only in-frame clones and drops some. This sample has tens of thousands of clones, with around three quarters found just once. The specimen sequenced was PBMCs. The chain has TRBV5-6 and TRBJ2-7, with D possibly being TRBD1 (5 bases). This TCR was sampled from a woman aged 30 to 39 in good health and CMV-seronegative. The CDR3 reads CASSLQGEQYF. For the CDR3, the DNA is TGTGCCAGCAGCTTGCAGGGCGAGCAGTACTTC.